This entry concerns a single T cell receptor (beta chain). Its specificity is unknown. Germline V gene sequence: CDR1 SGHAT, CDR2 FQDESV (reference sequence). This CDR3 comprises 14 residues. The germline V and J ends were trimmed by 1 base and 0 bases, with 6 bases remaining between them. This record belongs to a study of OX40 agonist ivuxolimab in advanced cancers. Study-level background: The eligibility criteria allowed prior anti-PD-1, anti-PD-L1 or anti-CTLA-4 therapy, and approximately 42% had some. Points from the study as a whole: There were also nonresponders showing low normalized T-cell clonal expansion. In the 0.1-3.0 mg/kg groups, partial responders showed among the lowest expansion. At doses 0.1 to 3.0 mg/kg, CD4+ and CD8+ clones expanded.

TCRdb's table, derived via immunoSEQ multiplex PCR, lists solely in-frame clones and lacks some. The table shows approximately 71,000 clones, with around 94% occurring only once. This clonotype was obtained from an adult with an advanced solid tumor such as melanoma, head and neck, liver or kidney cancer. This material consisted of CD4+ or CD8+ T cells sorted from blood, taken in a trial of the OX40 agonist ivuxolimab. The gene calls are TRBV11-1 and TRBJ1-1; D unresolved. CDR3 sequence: CASSLGRLNTEAFF. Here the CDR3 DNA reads TGTGCCAGCAGCTTAGGTCGGTTGAACACTGAAGCTTTCTTT.